This T cell receptor beta chain is drawn from a study of vaccination and CD4 T cells after COVID-19. A note on this clonotype: What it binds is unknown.

Treatment described: roughly 10-day PBMC culture with coronavirus spike peptide pools or control peptides (ViraFEST assay). Germline V gene sequence: CDR1 SGHTA, CDR2 FQGNSA. The CDR3 runs 10 residues. The V and J ends lost 3 bases and 6 bases respectively, with 1 base between them. The Oncomine TCR Beta short-read assay sequenced DNA from cultured CD4+ T cells. TCRdb reanalysed the PCR reads using MiXCR and keeps one entry per CDR3 protein. The sample yields some 18,000 distinct CDR3 sequences, approximately 56% seen once. The sequencing here drew on CD4+ T cells from blood, cultured in vitro, taken before SARS-CoV-2 vaccination. The receptor was isolated from a human donor who had recovered from COVID-19. This rearrangement joins TRBV7-2 to TRBJ2-3; no definite D call. CDR3: CASSFDTQYF. In DNA form, the CDR3 reads TGTGCCAGCAGCTTTGATACGCAGTATTTT.